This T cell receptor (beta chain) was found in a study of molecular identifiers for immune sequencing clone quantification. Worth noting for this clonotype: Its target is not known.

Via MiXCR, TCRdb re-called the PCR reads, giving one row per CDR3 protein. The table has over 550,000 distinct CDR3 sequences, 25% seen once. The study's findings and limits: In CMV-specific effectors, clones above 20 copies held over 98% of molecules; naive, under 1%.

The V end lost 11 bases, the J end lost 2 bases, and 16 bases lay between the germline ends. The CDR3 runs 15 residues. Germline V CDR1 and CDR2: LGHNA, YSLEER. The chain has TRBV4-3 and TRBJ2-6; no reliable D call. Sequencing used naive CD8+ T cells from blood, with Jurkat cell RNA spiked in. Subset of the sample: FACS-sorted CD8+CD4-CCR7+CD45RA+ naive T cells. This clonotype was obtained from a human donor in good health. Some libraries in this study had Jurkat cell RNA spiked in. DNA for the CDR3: TGCGCCCACAGCCAAGACTCCGCTGGGGCCAACGTCCTGACTTTC. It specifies CAHSQDSAGANVLTF.